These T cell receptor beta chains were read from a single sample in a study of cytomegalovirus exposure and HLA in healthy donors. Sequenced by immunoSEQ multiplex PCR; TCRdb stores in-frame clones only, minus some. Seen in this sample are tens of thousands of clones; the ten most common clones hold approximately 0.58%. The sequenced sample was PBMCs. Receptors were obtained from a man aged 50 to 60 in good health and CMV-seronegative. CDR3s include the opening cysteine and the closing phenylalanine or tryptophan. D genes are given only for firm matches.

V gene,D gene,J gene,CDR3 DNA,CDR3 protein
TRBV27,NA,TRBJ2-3,TGTGCCAGCAGTCCCCTGGACTATTTCACAGATACGCAGTATTTT,CASSPLDYFTDTQYF
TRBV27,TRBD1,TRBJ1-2,TGTGCCAGCAGTCCCGGGACAGGGTCCATGAACTATGGCTACACCTTC,CASSPGTGSMNYGYTF
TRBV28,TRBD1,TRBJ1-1,TGTGCCAGCAGTTTACCCGGGACAGGGTTTTTCACTGAAGCTTTCTTT,CASSLPGTGFFTEAFF
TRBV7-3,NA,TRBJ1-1,TGTGCCAGCAGCGTTGCTAGCAGCCGCATGAACACTGAAGCTTTCTTT,CASSVASSRMNTEAFF
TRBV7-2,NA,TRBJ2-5,TGTGCCAGCAGCCCCCACTCCCAGGGGATCGCCCAGTACTTC,CASSPHSQGIAQYF
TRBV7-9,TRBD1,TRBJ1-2,TGTGCCAGCAGCTTGCCGGGACAGACTTATGGCTACACCTTC,CASSLPGQTYGYTF
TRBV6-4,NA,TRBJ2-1,TGTGCCAGCAGCAGGGGCGGAGCTTCAGATGAGCAGTTCTTC,CASSRGGASDEQFF
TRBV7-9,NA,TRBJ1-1,TGTGCCAGCAGCTTAGCCCACAGCATGAACACTGAAGCTTTCTTT,CASSLAHSMNTEAFF
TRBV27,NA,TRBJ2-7,TGTGCCAGCAGCCCCCGGGGTTGGAGCTCCTACGAGCAGTACTTC,CASSPRGWSSYEQYF
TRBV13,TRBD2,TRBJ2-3,TGTGCCAGCAGCGAGGGGACTAGCGGGAACACAGATACGCAGTATTTT,CASSEGTSGNTDTQYF
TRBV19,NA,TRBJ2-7,TGTGCCAGTAGTATAGGGGCCGAGCAGTACTTC,CASSIGAEQYF
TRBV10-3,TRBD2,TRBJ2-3,TGTGCCATCAGTGGACGGCGGGGGACAGATACGCAGTATTTT,CAISGRRGTDTQYF
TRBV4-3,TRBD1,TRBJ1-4,TGCGCCAGCAGCCACCAGGACAGGGGAGGTGAGGAAAAACTGTTTTTT,CASSHQDRGGEEKLFF
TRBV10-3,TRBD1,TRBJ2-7,TGTGCCATCAGTGAGTATAGGGGGCAGTACGAGCAGTACTTC,CAISEYRGQYEQYF
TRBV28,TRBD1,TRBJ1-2,TGTGCCAGCAGTTCGGGACAGTGGTCCTATGGCTACACCTTC,CASSSGQWSYGYTF
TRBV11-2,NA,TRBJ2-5,TGTGCCAGCAGCCCAGAGACAGCGAAAGGGCCGACCCAGTACTTC,CASSPETAKGPTQYF
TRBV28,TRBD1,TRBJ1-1,TGTGCCAGCAGTTCCCGGACAGGGAGGGACGAAGCTTTCTTT,CASSSRTGRDEAFF
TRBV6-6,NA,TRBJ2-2,TGTGCCAGCAGTCCACAGGTCACCGGGGAGCTGTTTTTT,CASSPQVTGELFF
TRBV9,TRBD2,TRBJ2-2,TGTGCCAGCAGCGCGGGACTAGCTAACACCGGGGAGCTGTTTTTT,CASSAGLANTGELFF
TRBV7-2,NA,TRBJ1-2,TGTGCCAGCAGCTTAGTGTCTGGACAGATGGTCGGCTACACCTTC,CASSLVSGQMVGYTF
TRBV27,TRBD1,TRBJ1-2,TGTGCCAGCAGTTCGATACAGGGGCCTCTCTATGGCTACACCTTC,CASSSIQGPLYGYTF
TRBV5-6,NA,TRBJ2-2,TGTGCCAGCAGCTTGTTAGTCTCCGTCCCCGGGGAGCTGTTTTTT,CASSLLVSVPGELFF
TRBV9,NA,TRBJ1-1,TGTGCCAGCAGCGTTACCGGGACACCTAACACTGAAGCTTTCTTT,CASSVTGTPNTEAFF
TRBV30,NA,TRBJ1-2,TGTGCCTGGAGTGTAAGAGTTGCTAGGGGCTACACCTTC,CAWSVRVARGYTF
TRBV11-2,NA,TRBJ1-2,TGTGCCAGCAGTTCGGACAGTAACTATGGCTACACCTTC,CASSSDSNYGYTF
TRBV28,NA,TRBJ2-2,TGTGCCAGCAGTTGGGACATAACCGGGGAGCTGTTTTTT,CASSWDITGELFF
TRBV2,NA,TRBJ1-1,TGTGCCAGCAGTACAGGGATGAACACTGAAGCTTTCTTT,CASSTGMNTEAFF
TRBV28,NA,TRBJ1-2,TGTGCCAGCAGTTTAGGCCCAACAACGTATGGCTACACCTTC,CASSLGPTTYGYTF
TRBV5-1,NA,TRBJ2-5,TGCGCCAGCAGCTTGCCCACCCTGGAGGAGACCCAGTACTTC,CASSLPTLEETQYF
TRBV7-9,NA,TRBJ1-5,TGTGCCAGCAGCTCGGGATTGAGCCAGCCCCAGCATTTT,CASSSGLSQPQHF
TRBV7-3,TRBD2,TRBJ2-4,TGTGCCAGCAGCCCTACGGGGAGGGTTCAGTACTTC,CASSPTGRVQYF
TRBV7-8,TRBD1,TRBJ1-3,TGTGCCAGCAGCTTCACAGGGGTCTCTGGAAACACCATATATTTT,CASSFTGVSGNTIYF
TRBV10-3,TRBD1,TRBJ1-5,TGTGCCATCAGTGGGACAGGGGGGACCAATCAGCCCCAGCATTTT,CAISGTGGTNQPQHF
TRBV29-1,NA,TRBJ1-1,TGCAGCGTTGTTGGGAAGGGAGGAGGGTTCCCTGGGAGCACTGAAGCTTTCTTT,CSVVGKGGGFPGSTEAFF
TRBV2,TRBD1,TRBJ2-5,TGTGCCAGGAGACAGGGGAACCAAGAGACCCAGTACTTC,CARRQGNQETQYF
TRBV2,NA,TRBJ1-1,TGTGCCAGCAGAGGACAAGATGGCGGTGAAGCTTTCTTT,CASRGQDGGEAFF
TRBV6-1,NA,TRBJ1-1,TGTGCCAGCAGTGCCAACACAGGGAAAACTGAAGCTTTCTTT,CASSANTGKTEAFF
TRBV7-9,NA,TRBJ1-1,TGTGCCAGCAGCCAGCAAAGGGCAGGGCTCGCTTTCTTT,CASSQQRAGLAFF
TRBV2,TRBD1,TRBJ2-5,TGTGCCAGCTTAGGACAGGGGAATTCAGAGACCCAGTACTTC,CASLGQGNSETQYF
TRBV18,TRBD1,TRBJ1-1,TGTGCCAGCTCATCACTTACCCCCGGGACAGGTGACCTCGAGACTGAAGCTTTCTTT,CASSSLTPGTGDLETEAFF
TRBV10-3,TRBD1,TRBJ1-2,TGTGCCATCAGTGGGGACAGGGCATACAGCTACACCTTC,CAISGDRAYSYTF
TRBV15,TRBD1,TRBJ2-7,TGTGCCACCAGCAGGGACCCGGGACAGATTTACGAGCAGTACTTC,CATSRDPGQIYEQYF
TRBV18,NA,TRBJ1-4,TGTGCCAGCTCCCCTAGACAGGCGCAAGAAAAACTGTTTTTT,CASSPRQAQEKLFF
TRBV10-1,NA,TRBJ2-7,TGCGCCAGCAGCGCGGGACCTACCTACGAGCAGTACTTC,CASSAGPTYEQYF
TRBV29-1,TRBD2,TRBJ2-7,TGCAGCGTCCGCTGGGGGACTAGCGGGGGGGTGAACGAGCAGTACTTC,CSVRWGTSGGVNEQYF
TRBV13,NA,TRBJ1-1,TGTGCCAGCAGCTCGCTGGTTACAGGGTCAATGAACACTGAAGCTTTCTTT,CASSSLVTGSMNTEAFF
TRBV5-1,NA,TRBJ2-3,TGCGCCAGCAGTCCCGGACAGATCAGAGCAGATACGCAGTATTTT,CASSPGQIRADTQYF
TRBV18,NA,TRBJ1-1,TGTGCCAGCTCACCATTGCGACAAGGGGACTCTGAAGCTTTCTTT,CASSPLRQGDSEAFF
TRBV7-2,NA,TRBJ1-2,TGTGCCAGCAGCTTAGCGGTTACACAGGTGAACTATGGCTACACCTTC,CASSLAVTQVNYGYTF
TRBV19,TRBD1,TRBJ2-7,TGTGCCAGTAGGCACCGGGACAGGGACTCCTACGAGCAGTACTTC,CASRHRDRDSYEQYF